The 8 T cell receptor beta chains in this list originate from one sample, sequenced in a study of PD-1 blockade in classical Hodgkin lymphoma. Profiled with immunoSEQ multiplex PCR; TCRdb holds only in-frame clones, not every one. The data show over 30,000 clones, approximately 92% seen once. Every patient experienced relapse after autologous stem cell transplantation, and brentuximab vedotin exposure varied. By magnetic negative selection, CD4+ T cells were purified from thawed PBMCs. The input for sequencing was CD4+ T cells from blood, taken at baseline. The receptors stem from a human donor with classical Hodgkin lymphoma.

This clone has a single count. The chain links TRBV15 to TRBJ1-4; 10 bases are shared with TRBD1. V lost 2 bases, J lost 0 bases, and 6 bases stayed unmatched. There are 18 residues in the CDR3. CDR1 and CDR2 (germline): LNHNV, YYDKDF (reference sequence). The CDR3 DNA reads as TGTGCCACCAGCAGATTCCGGGACAGGGGTGCAACTAATGAAAAACTGTTTTTT. Amino acids: CATSRFRDRGATNEKLFF.

The chain employs TRBV9 and TRBJ2-7, with 10 nucleotides matching TRBD1. Germline V lookup: CDR1 SGDLS, CDR2 YYNGEE. The CDR3 length is 16 residues. V was clipped by 4 bases and J by 2 bases; unmatched bases: 9. The CDR3: CASSSLGGQGPYEQYF. Written as DNA, the CDR3 is TGTGCCAGCAGCTCCCTAGGGGGACAGGGGCCCTACGAGCAGTACTTC. Using reference TRBV9 and TRBJ2-7 for the parts outside the CDR3, the full variable domain is DSGVTQTPKHLITATGQRVTLRCSPRSGDLSVYWYQQSLDQGLQFLIQYYNGEERAKGNILERFSAQQFPDLHSELNLSSLELGDSALYFCASSSLGGQGPYEQYFGPGTRLTVT.

The V gene is TRBV6-4, the J gene TRBJ2-7; either TRBD1 or TRBD2 may supply D (5 bases each). The CDR3 runs 19 residues. The ends were cut back, 2 bases at V and 1 base at J, with 24 bases in the middle. The germline V gene has CDR1 MRHNA and CDR2 SNTAGT. The CDR3 DNA is TGTGCCAGCAGTGACCCTAGCCCGTGGAGGTGGGGCTCTTCCTACGAGCAGTACTTC. This encodes CASSDPSPWRWGSSYEQYF.

V usage is TRBV30 and J usage is TRBJ2-1; 11 positions match TRBD2. Germline V CDR1 and CDR2: GTSNPN, SVGIG (reference sequence). V dropped 7 bases and J dropped 0; count of bases not matched to a gene: 11. The CDR3 consists of 17 residues. The CDR3 DNA reads as TGTGCCTACTCGATGGGACTAGCGGTGAGCTCCTACAATGAGCAGTTCTTC. As protein: CAYSMGLAVSSYNEQFF.

The chain employs TRBV6-1 and TRBJ2-7, with a possible D match to TRBD1 (5 bases). Deletions cut 2 bases from V and 1 base from J, with 9 bases between. This CDR3 is built from 14 residues. The germline CDR1 and CDR2 sequences are MNHNS and SASEGT. Here the CDR3 DNA reads TGTGCCAGCAGTGAACTGGGGCAGTCCTACGAGCAGTACTTC. The encoded protein is CASSELGQSYEQYF.

J is TRBJ2-7 and V is TRBV6-1, with a weak D call TRBD1 (5 bases). The CDR3 runs to 12 residues. V was clipped by 10 bases and J by 2 bases, with 12 bases between them. Germline values: CDR1 MNHNS, CDR2 SASEGT. CDR3 loop: CATSRQTYEQYF. The CDR3 DNA follows: TGTGCCACCTCCCGACAGACCTACGAGCAGTACTTC.

This clone was seen a handful of times. This sequence joins TRBV30 and TRBJ1-5; D is perhaps TRBD1 (6 bases). The V end lost 2 bases, the J end lost 4 bases, and 6 bases lay between the germline ends. The V gene's germline CDR1 is GTSNPN and CDR2 SVGIG (reference sequence). This CDR3 contains 12 residues. The CDR3 spells CAWSRGNQPQHF. The CDR3 nucleotides read TGTGCCTGGAGTAGGGGGAATCAGCCCCAGCATTTT.

The chain combines TRBV7-9 with TRBJ2-1; the match to TRBD2 covers 7 bases. Germline V CDR1 and CDR2: SEHNR, FQNEAQ (reference sequence). The V and J ends lost 5 bases and 10 bases, in that order; junction bases with no gene match: 17. The CDR3 spans 16 residues. The CDR3 region has the DNA TGTGCCAGCAGCAAACGGACTAGTGGTTTCCCGAGCGAGCAGTTCTTC. It translates to CASSKRTSGFPSEQFF.